This T cell receptor (beta chain) stems from a study of OX40 agonist ivuxolimab in advanced cancers. Study results and caveats: The study found that CD8+ T cells averaged more expanded clones than CD4+. CD4+ and CD8+ blood T cells expanded clonally by week 6 at 0.1 to 3.0 mg/kg. No determination was made of the antigen specificity of the expanded peripheral T cells. Near-lowest levels of clonal expansion characterized partial responders at 0.1-3.0 mg/kg.

V gave up 6 bases and J gave up 4 bases; unmatched junction bases: 4. CDR1 SNHLY and CDR2 FYNNEI come from the germline V gene. This CDR3 comprises 14 residues. About this clone itself: Its antigen is as yet unknown.

Assay: immunoSEQ multiplex PCR; the TCRdb copy retains only in-frame clones and omits some. This table has some 37,000 clones, around 77% appearing once. The chain carries TRBV2 and TRBJ2-2; 8 bases align to TRBD1. The sample here was CD4+ or CD8+ T cells sorted from blood, taken in a trial of the OX40 agonist ivuxolimab. The TCR originated in an adult with an advanced solid tumor such as melanoma, head and neck, liver or kidney cancer. CDR3: CASRGTGGTGELFF. The DNA of the CDR3 is TGTGCCAGCAGGGGAACAGGGGGCACCGGGGAGCTGTTTTTT.